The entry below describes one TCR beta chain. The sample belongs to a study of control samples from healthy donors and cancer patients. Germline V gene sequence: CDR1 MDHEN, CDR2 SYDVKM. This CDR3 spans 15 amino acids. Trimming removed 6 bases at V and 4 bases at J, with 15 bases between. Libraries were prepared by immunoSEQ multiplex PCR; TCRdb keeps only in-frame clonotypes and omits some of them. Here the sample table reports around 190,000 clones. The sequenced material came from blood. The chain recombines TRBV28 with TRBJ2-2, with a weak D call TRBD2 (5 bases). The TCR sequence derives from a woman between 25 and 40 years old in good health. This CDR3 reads CASRIAGSVTGELFF. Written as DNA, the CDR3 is TGTGCCAGCAGAATAGCAGGTAGCGTCACCGGGGAGCTGTTTTTT.